Each of the 12 T cell receptor beta chains below was sequenced from the same sample in a study of blood T cell repertoires in COVID-19 (dated by TCRdb to 2020 to 2022). Library creation used the immunoSEQ multiplex PCR assay. Held by TCRdb, this immuneACCESS table contains in-frame sequences only and omits some clones. Under half of the omission traces to an unresolved V gene where checked; the cause of the rest is unknown. In all, the sample holds about 64,000 clones, and roughly 90% of those were seen once. The ten top clones hold roughly 4% of the sample. Sequenced: peripheral blood. Every receptor here comes from a man between 65 and 85 years old with acute or convalescent COVID-19.

The rearrangement links TRBV7-9 to TRBJ2-3; no clear D gene. V shed 7 bases and J shed 4 bases, with 18 bases lying between them. The V gene's germline CDR1 is SEHNR and CDR2 FQNEAQ (reference sequence). The CDR3 is made up of 15 amino acids. The CDR3 protein is CASTPASDVPDTQYF. The CDR3 DNA is TGTGCCAGCACCCCGGCGAGCGACGTCCCAGATACGCAGTATTTT.

The rearrangement uses TRBV18 and TRBJ1-6; no definite D call. Germline V gene lookup returns CDR1 KGHSH and CDR2 LQKENI. Between the trimmed V and J ends, which lost 2 bases and 7 bases, there was a span of 12 bases. There are 15 residues in the CDR3. The CDR3 DNA sequence: TGTGCCAGCTCACCATGGGGTCCGGGGAATTCACCCCTCCACTTT. This sequence encodes CASSPWGPGNSPLHF.

This sequence joins TRBV9 and TRBJ2-2; D is uncertain. Germline-derived CDR1 and CDR2 are SGDLS and YYNGEE. Trimming shortened V by 4 bases and J by 5 bases, and 9 bases separated the two germline ends. The CDR3 runs 13 residues. CDR3 residues: CASSPTRTGELFF. The DNA for the CDR3 is TGTGCCAGCAGCCCCACCCGGACCGGGGAGCTGTTTTTT.

The chain uses TRBV18 and TRBJ1-5; no firm D call. Trimming removed 3 bases at V and 1 base at J, with 10 bases between. This CDR3 is 15 amino acids long. Germline CDR1 and CDR2: KGHSH and LQKENI. In nucleotides, the CDR3 is TGTGCCAGCTCACCCGTCAGCGGGAGCAATCAGCCCCAGCATTTT. The encoded protein is CASSPVSGSNQPQHF.

This chain uses TRBV19 with TRBJ1-4; no clear D gene. This CDR3 contains 17 residues. Germline CDR1 LNHDA, CDR2 SQIVND (reference sequence). The germline V and J ends were trimmed by 5 bases and 0 bases, with 16 bases remaining between them. CDR3 bases: TGTGCCAGTAGTTTGGGCCCGAACGTTGCAACTAATGAAAAACTGTTTTTT. Translation gives CASSLGPNVATNEKLFF.

The V gene is TRBV29-1, the J gene TRBJ2-7, with D possibly being TRBD1 (6 bases). V was shortened by 5 bases and J by 2 bases, with 10 bases between the two germline ends. CDR1 SQVTM and CDR2 ANQGSEA come from the germline V gene. The CDR3 runs to 12 residues. CDR3 residues: CSVRYRAYEQYF. DNA for the CDR3: TGCAGCGTTAGGTACAGGGCCTACGAGCAGTACTTC.

This chain connects TRBV11-1 to TRBJ2-1; 9 nucleotides match TRBD1. This CDR3 contains 15 residues. Unmatched junction bases numbered 7, after V lost 4 bases and J lost 6 bases. Looked up from germline, CDR1 is SGHAT and CDR2 is FQDESV (reference sequence). The CDR3 is CASSSGQGQVNEQFF. The CDR3 bases are TGTGCCAGCAGCTCAGGACAGGGGCAAGTCAATGAGCAGTTCTTC.

The genes are TRBV5-6 and TRBJ1-6, with D possibly matching TRBD1 (6 bases). V was cut by 0 bases and J by 7 bases, with 14 bases left in between. CDR1 is SGHDT, CDR2 YYEEEE, per germline. This CDR3 has 16 residues. In DNA, the CDR3 is TGTGCCAGCAGCTTGGGAGGGGGAGCTCGGAATTCACCCCTCCACTTT. Its translation is CASSLGGGARNSPLHF.

V usage is TRBV30 and J usage is TRBJ2-6, with 14 nucleotides matching TRBD2. The germline gives CDR1 GTSNPN, CDR2 SVGIG (reference sequence). The junction had 11 bases not matched to a gene; V was cut back by 3 bases and J by 4 bases. The CDR3 runs to 19 residues. CDR3 in amino acids: CAWRSRTSGGWYGANVLTF. CDR3 nucleotides: TGTGCCTGGAGATCAAGGACTAGCGGGGGGTGGTACGGGGCCAACGTCCTGACTTTC. The full variable domain, in which reference TRBV30 and TRBJ2-6 provide the parts outside the CDR3, is SQTIHQWPATLVQPVGSPLSLECTVEGTSNPNLYWYRQAAGRGLQLLFYSVGIGQISSEVPQNLSASRPQDRQFILSSKKLLLSDSGFYLCAWRSRTSGGWYGANVLTFGAGSRLTVL.

The gene calls are TRBV2 and TRBJ2-2; 11 bases are shared with TRBD1. V shed 4 bases and J 5 bases; nucleotides not matched to a gene: 15. The V gene's germline CDR1 is SNHLY and CDR2 FYNNEI. The CDR3 has 19 residues. The CDR3 DNA reads as TGTGCCAGCAGTGTGATTGGACCCGGGACAGGGGGATTTACCGGGGAGCTGTTTTTT. It encodes CASSVIGPGTGGFTGELFF.

The rearrangement links TRBV7-2 to TRBJ2-7; 7 bases align to TRBD2. Germline trimming cut 1 base from V and 3 bases from J; bases unmatched to any gene: 6. This CDR3 comprises 15 residues. Germline-derived CDR1 and CDR2 are SGHTA and FQGNSA. The CDR3 loop is CASSLERGQVYEQYF. The CDR3 DNA reads TGTGCCAGCAGCTTAGAGCGGGGCCAGGTCTACGAGCAGTACTTC.

This chain connects TRBV10-3 to TRBJ2-7; 12 bases are a match to TRBD2. The CDR3 loop spans 12 amino acids. Looked up from germline, CDR1 is ENHRY and CDR2 is SYGVKD. Trimming at V came to 6 bases and at J to 10 bases, leaving 4 bases not matched to a gene. The CDR3 nucleotides are TGTGCCATCAGCTGGACTAGCGGGGACCAGTACTTC. It yields the protein CAISWTSGDQYF.